This T cell receptor (beta chain) was identified in a study of T-cell reconstitution after alpha-beta-depleted transplantation in children. This clonotype was found many times. CDR3 length: 15 residues. Germline assignment: CDR1 ENHRY and CDR2 SYGVKD. Trimming left V 3 bases short and J 5 bases short, with 17 bases between. Preparing the TCRbeta library involved the use of unique molecular identifiers. Each CDR3 protein gets one entry after TCRdb re-called the PCR reads with MiXCR. Among 190,000 or so distinct CDR3 sequences listed, more than 6.5% were seen once. The material sequenced was PBMCs from the stem cell graft donor, taken from the stem cell graft. The sequence was obtained from a human donor who donated a stem cell graft to a child with Wiskott-Aldrich syndrome. The gene calls are TRBV10-3 and TRBJ2-7; D unresolved. DNA of the CDR3: TGTGCCATCAGTGATGGCAGGACGCTTAAGAACGAGCAGTACTTC. Translation: CAISDGRTLKNEQYF.